This TCR beta chain was obtained from a study of blood T cell repertoires in COVID-19 (dated by TCRdb to the early 2020s). Study-wide context: Collaborator samples came from the United States, Italy and Spain and covered acute and convalescent phases of COVID-19. The repertoires were released in a freely available public database intended as a resource for research on the immune response to SARS-CoV-2. Subjects who had been exposed to COVID-19, were actively infected with it, or had recovered from it provided the deeply sampled blood TCRbeta repertoires that made up the dataset. Where HLA class I and class II types were available, the types were taken from metadata supplied by the sample provider, not from assay-based typing. The prospective study material was composed of cDNA or gDNA derived from T cells, B-cell-depleted T cells, or PBMCs. Nearly every sample came with metadata listing a de-identified subject ID, COVID-19 status, age in years and sex. The samples were drawn from the first 160 participants of the ongoing ImmuneRACE study and from under 1,500 subjects provided by 6 global collaborators.

Each collaborating institution followed its own protocols to collect whole blood in K2EDTA tubes. For TCRbeta analysis, collaborator samples were shipped as frozen whole blood, as isolated PBMCs, or as DNA extracted from either sample type. TCRbeta CDR3 regions were amplified from genomic DNA by means of the immunoSEQ Assay, a bias-controlled multiplex PCR. The paper's data handling went like this. The number of nucleated cells in each sample was estimated by amplification of reference gene primers within the assay. Sequence reads were collapsed and filtered to measure the absolute abundance of every unique TCRbeta CDR3 rearrangement. Productive Simpson clonality was computed per sample as the square root of Simpson's diversity index over productive rearrangements. TCRdb mirrors the immuneACCESS table, restricted to in-frame sequences. Some clones are absent from its copies; in checked studies, under half trace to an unresolved V gene, and the reason for the others is unknown. V and J calls and clone size come straight from that table; D and trimming were deduced from the DNA. For this sample the table gives 75,000 to 100,000 clones, of which 75% to 85% were detected only once. Approximately 9.3% of the sample goes to the ten largest clones.

What the authors observed across the whole study: Clinical and demographic metadata were provided uncurated, with the amount varying by source and participant.

As to this clone: Its binding antigen is unknown. Base-call qualities are not available, and no considerably larger clone is one nucleotide away.

CDR1 and CDR2 are read off the germline V gene as SGDLS and YYNGEE. V is reduced by 0 bases and J by 2 bases, leaving a spacing of 8 bases between them. Measured from the cysteine to the phenylalanine, the CDR3 is 14 residues long. Just the 42-base CDR3 DNA is kept, in frame starting at base 1. The sample comprised peripheral blood. Recombination linked TRBV9 to TRBJ1-1, with the D gene uncertain. This TCR came from an elderly woman with acute or convalescent COVID-19. The encoded CDR3 is CASSVVGPNTEAFF. In nucleotides, the sequence is TGTGCCAGCAGCGTAGTTGGGCCTAACACTGAAGCTTTCTTT.